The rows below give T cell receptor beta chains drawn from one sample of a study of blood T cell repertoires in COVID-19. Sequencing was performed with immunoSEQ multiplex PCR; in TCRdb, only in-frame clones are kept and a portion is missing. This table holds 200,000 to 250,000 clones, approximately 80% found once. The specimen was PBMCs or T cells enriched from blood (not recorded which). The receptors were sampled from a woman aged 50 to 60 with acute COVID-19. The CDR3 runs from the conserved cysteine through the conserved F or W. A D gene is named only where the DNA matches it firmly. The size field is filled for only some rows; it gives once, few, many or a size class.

CASLRTGENSPLHF,TGTGCCAGCCTCCGGACAGGGGAAAATTCACCCCTCCACTTT,TRBV6-5,TRBJ1-6,TRBD1,-
CASSSTGTGSGYTF,TGCGCCAGCAGCTCCACCGGGACAGGGAGCGGCTACACCTTC,TRBV5-1,TRBJ1-2,TRBD1,-
CASSPRTGGDEQYF,TGTGCCAGCAGCCCGCGGACAGGGGGGGACGAGCAGTACTTC,TRBV7-9,TRBJ2-7,TRBD1,-
CAISEPARGRARDTQYF,TGTGCCATCAGTGAACCGGCTCGCGGGAGGGCCAGAGATACGCAGTATTTT,TRBV10-3,TRBJ2-3,TRBD2,-
CASMDRGSTEKLFF,TGTGCCAGCATGGACAGGGGGTCTACTGAAAAACTGTTTTTT,TRBV6-5,TRBJ1-4,TRBD1,-
CASSLVAGIDTIYF,TGCGCCAGCAGCTTGGTTGCAGGAATAGACACCATATATTTT,TRBV5-1,TRBJ1-3,-,-
CASSQITGLAGADTQYF,TGTGCCAGCAGCCAGATCACCGGACTAGCGGGCGCAGATACGCAGTATTTT,TRBV11-2,TRBJ2-3,TRBD2,-
CASSLTGGAREQYF,TGTGCCAGCAGCCTGACGGGGGGGGCTCGAGAGCAGTACTTC,TRBV3-1/TRBV3-2,TRBJ2-7,TRBD2,-
CASSFSRGDTQYF,TGTGCCAGCAGCTTCTCGCGGGGGGATACGCAGTATTTT,TRBV7-2,TRBJ2-3,TRBD2,-
CASSFGGYGYTF,TGTGCCAGCAGTTTCGGGGGTTATGGCTACACCTTC,TRBV28,TRBJ1-2,-,-
CASSSWDRPAGELFF,TGTGCCAGCAGCTCCTGGGACAGGCCCGCCGGGGAGCTGTTTTTT,TRBV11-3,TRBJ2-2,TRBD1,once
CASSLDRFGYTF,TGTGCCAGCAGCTTAGACAGGTTCGGCTACACCTTC,TRBV7-9,TRBJ1-2,-,-
CSVEEGLGHSNTEAFF,TGCAGCGTTGAAGAAGGGCTCGGACACTCGAACACTGAAGCTTTCTTT,TRBV29-1,TRBJ1-1,-,-
CASSPSAGVTDTQYF,TGTGCCAGCTCACCCTCGGCGGGGGTCACAGATACGCAGTATTTT,TRBV18,TRBJ2-3,TRBD2,-
CASSWRLAGGSDTQYF,TGTGCCAGCAGCTGGCGATTAGCGGGAGGGTCAGATACGCAGTATTTT,TRBV11-2,TRBJ2-3,TRBD2,-
CASSPQGTGLNYGYTF,TGTGCCAGCTCACCCCAGGGCACAGGGCTGAACTATGGCTACACCTTC,TRBV18,TRBJ1-2,-,-
CAIKAGEAADTQYF,TGTGCCATCAAAGCGGGAGAAGCGGCAGATACGCAGTATTTT,TRBV10-3,TRBJ2-3,TRBD2,-
CASRLTTTYEQYF,TGTGCCAGCAGGTTGACTACGACCTACGAGCAGTACTTC,TRBV6-6,TRBJ2-7,-,-
CASSDSGHSAGNTIYF,TGTGCCAGCAGCGATAGTGGACATTCTGCTGGAAACACCATATATTTT,TRBV25-1,TRBJ1-3,-,-
CASSQEGQGYEKLFF,TGCGCCAGCAGCCAAGAAGGCCAGGGATATGAAAAACTGTTTTTT,TRBV4-3,TRBJ1-4,-,-
CATSDLAGADTQYF,TGTGCCACCAGTGATTTGGCGGGAGCAGATACGCAGTATTTT,TRBV24-1,TRBJ2-3,TRBD2,-
CASSETARGSPLHF,TGTGCCAGCAGTGAGACTGCGAGGGGGTCACCCCTCCACTTT,TRBV6-1,TRBJ1-6,-,-
CASRVQGADTQYF,TGTGCCAGCAGGGTACAGGGGGCTGATACGCAGTATTTT,TRBV6-5,TRBJ2-3,TRBD1,-
CASSISGGDMGETQYF,TGTGCCAGTAGTATAAGCGGGGGGGATATGGGAGAGACCCAGTACTTC,TRBV19,TRBJ2-5,TRBD2,-
CASSYSKAVGAYGYTF,TGTGCCAGCAGTTACTCAAAAGCGGTGGGGGCGTATGGCTACACCTTC,TRBV6-6,TRBJ1-2,-,once
CASSLLEFNRDDQPQHF,TGTGCCAGCAGTTTACTCGAATTTAACAGGGATGATCAGCCCCAGCATTTT,TRBV28,TRBJ1-5,-,many